The source of this T cell receptor (beta chain) is a study of regulatory T cells in long-lasting Graves disease. Time point defined: newly diagnosed GD, antithyroid drugs for less than 3 months. There was RNA extracted from PBMCs, and the TCR library was made from it. CDR3 regions were amplified by Arm-PCR using iRepertoire HTBI primers to build TCR beta libraries. TCRdb redid the calling of the multiplex PCR reads with MiXCR, one entry per CDR3 protein. This sample has around 500,000 distinct CDR3 sequences, with approximately 13% found just once. Study findings and constraints: TRBV28, TRBJ1-2 and TRBJ2-5 were favored in persistent disease.

Per the germline V gene, CDR1 is DFQATT and CDR2 is SNEGSKA (reference sequence). V dropped 3 bases and J dropped 0 bases, with 13 bases sitting between them. The CDR3 is 15 amino acids. This clonotype was seen repeatedly, ten times or more. Its antigen is not identified. The data were also submitted as part of a second study, on T cells in Graves' hyperthyroidism and ophthalmopathy. This second study says: Patients were excluded for uncontrolled infection, other autoimmune disease, pregnancy or lactation. First-round RT-PCR with HTBI primers amplified the TCR CDR3 region. Most clonotypes that expanded in the thyroid above 0.001 also showed up in blood.

The sequence was obtained from a man between 25 and 39 years old with Graves disease. The chain uses TRBV20-1 and TRBJ2-3; possible D gene TRBD2, 6 bases. The sequenced sample was peripheral blood mononuclear cells (PBMCs), obtained at new diagnosis, from a patient treated with antithyroid drugs. CDR3 sequence (DNA): TGCAGTGCTAGCGGGACTGTAACTAGCACAGATACGCAGTATTTT. Its protein is CSASGTVTSTDTQYF.